This T cell receptor beta chain emerged from a study of blood T cell repertoires in COVID-19. For the study at large: Samples of COVID-19 (acute and convalescent) were obtained from the United States, Italy and Spain. T cells, B-cell-depleted T cells, or PBMCs provided the cDNA or gDNA that served as material.

While infection was still active, Seattle patients were enrolled and then followed longitudinally. In the study's own analysis: Estimates of nucleated cell counts were drawn from the amplification of reference gene primers. Assay used: immunoSEQ multiplex PCR; TCRdb lists only in-frame clones, some missing. The D gene and trimming were derived from the DNA, and the V and J assignments and clone size from that table. The sample lists a few hundred thousand clones, roughly 89% seen once, with 2.1% in the top ten. The germline CDR1 and CDR2 sequences are SGHNT and YENEEA. This CDR3 comprises 14 residues. Trimming took 7 bases from V and 7 from J; bases not matched to a gene: 7.

The specimen was peripheral blood. This TCR was recovered from a woman aged 55-70 years with COVID-19, enrolled during active disease. The chain has TRBV11-3 and TRBJ2-2, with 9 bases fitting TRBD1. The CDR3 region has the DNA TGTGCCAGCAAGGGGACAGGGAGCAACGGGGAGCTGTTTTTT. Its protein is CASKGTGSNGELFF.